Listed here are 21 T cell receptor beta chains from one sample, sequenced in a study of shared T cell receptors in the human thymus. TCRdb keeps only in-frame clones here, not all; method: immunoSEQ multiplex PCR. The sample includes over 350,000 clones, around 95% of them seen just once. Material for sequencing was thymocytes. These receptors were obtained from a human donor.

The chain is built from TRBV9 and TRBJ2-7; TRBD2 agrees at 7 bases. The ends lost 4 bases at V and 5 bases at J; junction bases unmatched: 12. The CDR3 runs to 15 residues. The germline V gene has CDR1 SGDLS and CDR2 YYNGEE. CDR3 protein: CASSPSLGGFDEQYF. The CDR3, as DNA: TGTGCCAGCAGCCCCAGCCTGGGAGGGTTCGACGAGCAGTACTTC.

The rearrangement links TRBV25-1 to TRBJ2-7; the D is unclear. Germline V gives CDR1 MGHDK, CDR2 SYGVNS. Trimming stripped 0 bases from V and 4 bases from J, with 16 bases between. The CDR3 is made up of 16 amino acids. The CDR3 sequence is CASSEYKRTGGYEQYF. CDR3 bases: TGTGCCAGCAGTGAATATAAGAGGACCGGCGGTTACGAGCAGTACTTC.

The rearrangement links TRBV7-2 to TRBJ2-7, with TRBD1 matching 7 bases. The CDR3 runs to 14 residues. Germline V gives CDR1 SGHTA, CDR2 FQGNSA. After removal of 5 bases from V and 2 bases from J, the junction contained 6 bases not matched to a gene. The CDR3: CASSRGQATYEQYF. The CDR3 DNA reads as TGTGCCAGCAGCCGCGGACAGGCGACCTACGAGCAGTACTTC.

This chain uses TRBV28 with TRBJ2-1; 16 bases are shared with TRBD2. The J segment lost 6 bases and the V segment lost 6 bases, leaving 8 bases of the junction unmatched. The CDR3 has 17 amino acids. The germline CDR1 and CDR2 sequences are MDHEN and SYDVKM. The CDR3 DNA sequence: TGTGCCAGCAGACCGGGACTAGCGGGAGGGAAGGTCAATGAGCAGTTCTTC. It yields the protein CASRPGLAGGKVNEQFF. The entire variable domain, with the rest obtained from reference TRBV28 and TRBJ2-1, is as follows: DVKVTQSSRYLVKRTGEKVFLECVQDMDHENMFWYRQDPGLGLRLIYFSYDVKMKEKGDIPEGYSVSREKKERFSLILESASTNQTSMYLCASRPGLAGGKVNEQFFGPGTRLTVL.

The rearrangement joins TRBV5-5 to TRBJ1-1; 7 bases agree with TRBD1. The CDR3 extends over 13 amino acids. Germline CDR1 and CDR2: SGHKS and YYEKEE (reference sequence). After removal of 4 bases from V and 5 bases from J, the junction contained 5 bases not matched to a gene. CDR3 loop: CASSPRGGTEAFF. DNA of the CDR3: TGTGCCAGCAGCCCCAGGGGGGGTACTGAAGCTTTCTTT. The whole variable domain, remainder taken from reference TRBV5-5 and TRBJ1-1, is DAGVTQSPTHLIKTRGQQVTLRCSPISGHKSVSWYQQVLGQGPQFIFQYYEKEERGRGNFPDRFSARQFPNYSSELNVNALLLGDSALYLCASSPRGGTEAFFGQGTRLTVV.

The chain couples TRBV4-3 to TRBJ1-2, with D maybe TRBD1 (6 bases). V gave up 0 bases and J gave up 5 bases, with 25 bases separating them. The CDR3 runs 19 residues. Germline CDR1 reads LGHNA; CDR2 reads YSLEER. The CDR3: CASSQDLTAGGGGEYGYTF. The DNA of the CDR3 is TGCGCCAGCAGCCAAGATCTTACGGCCGGGGGCGGAGGGGAATATGGCTACACCTTC.

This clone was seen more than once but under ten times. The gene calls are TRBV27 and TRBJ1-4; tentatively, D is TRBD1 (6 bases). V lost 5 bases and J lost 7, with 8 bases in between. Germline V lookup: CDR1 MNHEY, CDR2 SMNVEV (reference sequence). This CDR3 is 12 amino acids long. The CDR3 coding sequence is TGTGCCAGCAGTCCAGGGGTTGAAAAACTGTTTTTT. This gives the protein CASSPGVEKLFF.

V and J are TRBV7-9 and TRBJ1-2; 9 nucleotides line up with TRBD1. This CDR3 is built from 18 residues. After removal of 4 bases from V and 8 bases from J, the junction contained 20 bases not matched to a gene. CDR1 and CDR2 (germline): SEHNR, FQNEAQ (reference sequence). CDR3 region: CASSSTYRDRASMWGYTF. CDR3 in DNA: TGTGCCAGCAGCTCCACCTACCGGGACAGGGCGAGTATGTGGGGCTACACCTTC. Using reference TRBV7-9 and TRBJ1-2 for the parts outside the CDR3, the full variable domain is DTGVSQNPRHKITKRGQNVTFRCDPISEHNRLYWYRQTLGQGPEFLTYFQNEAQLEKSRLLSDRFSAERPKGSFSTLEIQRTEQGDSAMYLCASSSTYRDRASMWGYTFGSGTRLTVV.

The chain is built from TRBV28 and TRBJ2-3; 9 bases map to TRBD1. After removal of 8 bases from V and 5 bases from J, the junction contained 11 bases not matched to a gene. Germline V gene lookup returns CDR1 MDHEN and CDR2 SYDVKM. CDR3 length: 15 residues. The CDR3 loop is CASDERDRAKDTQYF. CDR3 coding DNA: TGTGCCAGCGACGAACGGGACAGGGCCAAAGATACGCAGTATTTT.

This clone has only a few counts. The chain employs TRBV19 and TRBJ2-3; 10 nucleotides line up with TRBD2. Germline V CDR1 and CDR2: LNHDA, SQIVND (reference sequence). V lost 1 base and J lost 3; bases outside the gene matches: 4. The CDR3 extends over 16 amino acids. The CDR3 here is CASSIVERGGTDTQYF. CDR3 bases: TGTGCCAGTAGTATAGTGGAGCGGGGGGGGACAGATACGCAGTATTTT.

CDR3 region: CATSRDEGVAGGPNTGELFF. The CDR3 DNA reads as TGTGCCACCAGCAGAGATGAGGGGGTAGCGGGAGGGCCTAACACCGGGGAGCTGTTTTTT. The rearrangement joins TRBV15 to TRBJ2-2, with 11 nucleotides matching TRBD2. The CDR3 totals 20 residues. Germline CDR1 reads LNHNV; CDR2 reads YYDKDF (reference sequence). The V and J ends lost 0 bases and 2 bases, in that order; junction bases with no gene match: 11.

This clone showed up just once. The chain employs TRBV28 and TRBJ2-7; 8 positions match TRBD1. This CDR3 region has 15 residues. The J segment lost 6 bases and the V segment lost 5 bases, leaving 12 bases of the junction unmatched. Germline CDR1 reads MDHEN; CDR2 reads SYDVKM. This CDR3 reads CASSRNRGASREQYF. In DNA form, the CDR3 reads TGTGCCAGCAGTCGAAACAGGGGGGCTAGCCGCGAGCAGTACTTC.

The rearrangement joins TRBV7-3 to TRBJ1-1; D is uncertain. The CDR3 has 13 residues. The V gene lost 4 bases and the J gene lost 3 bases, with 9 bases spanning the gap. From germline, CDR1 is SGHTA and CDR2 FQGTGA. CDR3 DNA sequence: TGTGCCAGCAGCTCAACCGGGCACACTGAAGCTTTCTTT. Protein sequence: CASSSTGHTEAFF.

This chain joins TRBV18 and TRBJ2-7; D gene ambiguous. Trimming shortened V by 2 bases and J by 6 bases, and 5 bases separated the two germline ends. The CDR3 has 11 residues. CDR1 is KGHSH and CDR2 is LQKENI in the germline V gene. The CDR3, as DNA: TGTGCCAGCTCACCAGCCTCCGAGCAGTACTTC. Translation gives CASSPASEQYF.

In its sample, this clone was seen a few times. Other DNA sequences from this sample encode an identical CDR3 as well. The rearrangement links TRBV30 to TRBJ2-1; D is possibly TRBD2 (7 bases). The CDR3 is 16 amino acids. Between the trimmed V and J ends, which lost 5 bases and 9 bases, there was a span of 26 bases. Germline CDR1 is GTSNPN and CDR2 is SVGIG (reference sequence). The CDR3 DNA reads TGTGCCTGGGCTCGGGGGCGGGACTACTTTTGGGGTGAGCAGTTCTTC. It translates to CAWARGRDYFWGEQFF.

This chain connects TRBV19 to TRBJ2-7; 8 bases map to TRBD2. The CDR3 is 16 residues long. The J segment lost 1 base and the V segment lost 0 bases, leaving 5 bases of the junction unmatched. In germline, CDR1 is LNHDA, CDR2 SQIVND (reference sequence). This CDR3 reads CASSIDGSGKSYEQYF. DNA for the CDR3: TGTGCCAGTAGTATAGATGGTAGCGGGAAGTCCTACGAGCAGTACTTC. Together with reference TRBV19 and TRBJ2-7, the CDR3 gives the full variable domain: DGGITQSPKYLFRKEGQNVTLSCEQNLNHDAMYWYRQDPGQGLRLIYYSQIVNDFQKGDIAEGYSVSREKKESFPLTVTSAQKNPTAFYLCASSIDGSGKSYEQYFGPGTRLTVT.

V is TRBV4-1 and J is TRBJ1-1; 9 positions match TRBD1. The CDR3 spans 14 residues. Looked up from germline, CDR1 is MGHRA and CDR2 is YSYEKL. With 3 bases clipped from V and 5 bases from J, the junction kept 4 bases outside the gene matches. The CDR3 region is CASSHAGTGTEAFF. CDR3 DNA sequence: TGCGCCAGCAGCCACGCCGGGACAGGGACTGAAGCTTTCTTT.

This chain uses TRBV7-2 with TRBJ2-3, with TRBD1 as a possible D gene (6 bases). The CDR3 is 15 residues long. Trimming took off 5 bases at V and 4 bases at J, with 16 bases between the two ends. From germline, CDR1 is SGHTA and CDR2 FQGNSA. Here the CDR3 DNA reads TGTGCCAGCAGCCCGGGACAAAAAAGGGCAGATACGCAGTATTTT. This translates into CASSPGQKRADTQYF. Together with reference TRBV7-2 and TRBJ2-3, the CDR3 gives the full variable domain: GAGVSQSPSNKVTEKGKDVELRCDPISGHTALYWYRQSLGQGLEFLIYFQGNSAPDKSGLPSDRFSAERTGGSVSTLTIQRTQQEDSAVYLCASSPGQKRADTQYFGPGTRLTVL.

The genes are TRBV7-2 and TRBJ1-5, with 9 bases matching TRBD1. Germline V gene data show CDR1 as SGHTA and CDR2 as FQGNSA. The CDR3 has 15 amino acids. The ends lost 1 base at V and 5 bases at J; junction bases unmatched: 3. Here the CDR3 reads CASSLVTGGHQPQHF. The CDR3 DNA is TGTGCCAGCAGCTTAGTGACAGGGGGGCATCAGCCCCAGCATTTT.

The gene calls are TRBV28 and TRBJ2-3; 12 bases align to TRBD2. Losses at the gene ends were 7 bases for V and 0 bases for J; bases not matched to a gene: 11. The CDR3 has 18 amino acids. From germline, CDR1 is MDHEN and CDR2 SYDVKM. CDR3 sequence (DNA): TGTGCCAGCATCGAACCTTGGACTAGCGGGGAAAGCACAGATACGCAGTATTTT. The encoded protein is CASIEPWTSGESTDTQYF.

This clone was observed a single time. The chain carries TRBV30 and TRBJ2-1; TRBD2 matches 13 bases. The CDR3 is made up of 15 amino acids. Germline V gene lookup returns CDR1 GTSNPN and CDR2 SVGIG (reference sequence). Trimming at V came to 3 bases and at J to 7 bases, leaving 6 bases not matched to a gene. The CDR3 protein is CAWRRTSGRGNEQFF. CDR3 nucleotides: TGTGCCTGGAGGAGGACTAGCGGGAGAGGGAATGAGCAGTTCTTC.